This TCR beta chain was captured by sequencing in a study of beta chain features in type 1 diabetes. This clone was detected a few times. The authors reverse transcribed all of the isolated RNA, so sequencing captured expressed TCRB transcripts. This table comes from immunoSEQ multiplex PCR, and its TCRdb copy is limited to in-frame clones, with some not included. This sample has about 220,000 clones, with around 9.9% found just once. Trimming at V came to 1 base and at J to 1 base, leaving 5 bases not matched to a gene. Germline loops: CDR1 SGHNT, CDR2 YYREEE (reference sequence). CDR3 size: 16 residues.

This chain uses TRBV5-4 with TRBJ1-1, with 9 bases fitting TRBD1. What was sequenced was central memory CD4+ T cells from blood. The TCR was taken from a man younger than 35 in good health. CDR3 in amino acids: CASSLTGGAENTEAFF. The CDR3 region has the DNA TGTGCCAGCAGCTTGACAGGGGGCGCGGAGAACACTGAAGCTTTCTTT.